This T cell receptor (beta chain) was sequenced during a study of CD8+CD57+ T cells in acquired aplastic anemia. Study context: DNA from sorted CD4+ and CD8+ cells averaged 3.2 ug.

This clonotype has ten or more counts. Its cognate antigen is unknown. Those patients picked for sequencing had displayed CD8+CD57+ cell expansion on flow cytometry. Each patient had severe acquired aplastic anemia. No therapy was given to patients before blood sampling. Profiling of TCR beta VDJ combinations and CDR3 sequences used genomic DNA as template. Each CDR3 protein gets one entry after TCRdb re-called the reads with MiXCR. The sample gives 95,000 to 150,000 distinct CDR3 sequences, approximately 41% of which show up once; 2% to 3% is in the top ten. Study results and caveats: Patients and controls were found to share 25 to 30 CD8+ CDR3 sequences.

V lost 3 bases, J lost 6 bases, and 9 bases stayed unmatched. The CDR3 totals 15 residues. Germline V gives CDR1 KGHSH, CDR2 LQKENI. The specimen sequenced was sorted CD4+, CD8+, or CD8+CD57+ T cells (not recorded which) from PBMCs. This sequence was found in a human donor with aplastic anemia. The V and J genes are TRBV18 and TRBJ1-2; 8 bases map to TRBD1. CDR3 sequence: CASSPPGQGGNGYTF. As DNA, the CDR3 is TGTGCCAGCTCACCGCCCGGACAGGGAGGGAATGGCTACACCTTC. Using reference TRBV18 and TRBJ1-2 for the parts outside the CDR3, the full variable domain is NAGVMQNPRHLVRRRGQEARLRCSPMKGHSHVYWYRQLPEEGLKFMVYLQKENIIDESGMPKERFSAEFPKEGPSILRIQQVVRGDSAAYFCASSPPGQGGNGYTFGSGTRLTVV.